The 28 T cell receptor beta chains reported below all come from one sample, sequenced in a study of cytomegalovirus exposure and HLA in healthy donors. Assay used: immunoSEQ multiplex PCR; TCRdb lists only in-frame clones, some missing. The top ten clones hold roughly 0.38% of a sample with around 240,000 clones, roughly 90% of them seen once. Material: PBMCs. These receptor sequences come from a woman younger than 35 in good health and CMV-seronegative.

The chain carries TRBV4-1 and TRBJ1-6; D gene uncertain. CDR3 length equals 15 residues. The germline V and J ends were trimmed by 1 base and 10 bases, with 14 bases remaining between them. Germline CDR1 reads MGHRA; CDR2 reads YSYEKL. CDR3 sequence: CASSQVGPYLSPLHF. The CDR3 DNA sequence: TGCGCCAGCAGCCAAGTGGGCCCCTACCTGTCACCCCTCCACTTT.

The J gene is TRBJ1-1, the V gene TRBV7-9; 9 bases line up with TRBD1. V shed 5 bases and J 0 bases; nucleotides not matched to a gene: 7. Germline values: CDR1 SEHNR, CDR2 FQNEAQ (reference sequence). CDR3 size: 16 residues. DNA for the CDR3: TGTGCCAGCAGCCTAGGACAGGGGTCTATGAACACTGAAGCTTTCTTT. Its protein product is CASSLGQGSMNTEAFF.

The chain links TRBV19 to TRBJ2-1, with 10 bases matching TRBD2. Trimming took 4 bases from V and 10 from J; bases not matched to a gene: 10. Germline assignment: CDR1 LNHDA and CDR2 SQIVND (reference sequence). This CDR3 comprises 15 residues. CDR3 DNA: TGTGCCAGTAGTAAAAGGCTAGCGGGGGTGTGGGAGCAGTTCTTC. This translates into CASSKRLAGVWEQFF.

The gene calls are TRBV29-1 and TRBJ2-1; D possibly corresponds to TRBD2 (5 bases). The CDR3 runs to 12 residues. Germline V CDR1 and CDR2: SQVTM, ANQGSEA. Trimming took off 1 base at V and 9 bases at J, with 10 bases between the two ends. CDR3 in amino acids: CSVEVDGVEQFF. CDR3 nucleotides: TGCAGCGTTGAAGTGGACGGGGTTGAGCAGTTCTTC.

The genes are TRBV2 and TRBJ2-7, with D tentatively TRBD2 (5 bases). Germline V gene sequence: CDR1 SNHLY, CDR2 FYNNEI. The CDR3 consists of 14 residues. Trimming stripped 7 bases from V and 4 bases from J, with 17 bases between. The CDR3 here is CASKDEGVLYEQYF. The CDR3 nucleotides are TGTGCCAGCAAGGACGAGGGAGTCTTGTACGAGCAGTACTTC.

The chain joins TRBV4-3 to TRBJ2-1; 10 bases are shared with TRBD1. J lost 5 bases, V lost 1 base, and 8 bases had no gene match. CDR1 is LGHNA, CDR2 YSLEER, per germline. The CDR3 spans 17 residues. The chain's CDR3 is CASSQVIGTGDNNEQFF. The CDR3 DNA follows: TGCGCCAGCAGCCAAGTGATAGGGACAGGGGACAACAATGAGCAGTTCTTC.

The CDR3 loop is CASSDRGQGVSPLHF. The CDR3 DNA reads TGTGCCAGCAGCGATCGGGGGCAGGGGGTATCACCCCTCCACTTT. This chain joins TRBV2 and TRBJ1-6; the match to TRBD1 covers 7 bases. CDR1 is SNHLY and CDR2 is FYNNEI in the germline V gene. After removal of 6 bases from V and 10 bases from J, the junction contained 12 bases not matched to a gene. The CDR3 spans 15 residues.

The CDR3 sequence: CASSFGGAWSYEQYF. CDR3 coding DNA: TGTGCCAGCAGTTTCGGGGGAGCCTGGAGCTACGAGCAGTACTTC. The chain links TRBV28 to TRBJ2-7; D possibly corresponds to TRBD2 (6 bases). Trimming stripped 3 bases from V and 3 bases from J, with 15 bases between. Per the germline V gene, CDR1 is MDHEN and CDR2 is SYDVKM. CDR3 length equals 15 residues.

This clone has only a few counts. The J gene is TRBJ1-4, the V gene TRBV6-1, with 8 bases fitting TRBD1. V lost 6 bases to trimming and J lost 7 bases; unmatched junction nucleotides: 10. This CDR3 region has 15 residues. Germline assignment: CDR1 MNHNS and CDR2 SASEGT. CDR3 region: CASSDDRGRIEKLFF. CDR3 sequence (DNA): TGTGCCAGCAGCGATGACAGGGGCCGAATTGAAAAACTGTTTTTT.

The genes are TRBV28 and TRBJ2-7, with TRBD2 matching 9 bases. Trimming removed 0 bases from V and 6 bases from J; junction bases left unmatched: 18. The CDR3 has 19 residues. The germline gives CDR1 MDHEN, CDR2 SYDVKM. CDR3 sequence: CASSLCRNSGGPLRCEQYF. CDR3 nucleotide sequence: TGTGCCAGCAGTTTATGCCGCAATAGCGGGGGCCCCTTACGTTGCGAGCAGTACTTC.

This rearrangement joins TRBV4-3 to TRBJ1-2; unclear D gene. V was shortened by 1 base and J by 9 bases, with 24 bases between the two germline ends. The CDR3 is 17 amino acids. Germline-derived CDR1 and CDR2 are LGHNA and YSLEER. CDR3 sequence: CASSQVLPQVLKVSYTF. Written as DNA, the CDR3 is TGCGCCAGCAGCCAAGTCCTTCCCCAGGTTTTAAAGGTGAGCTACACCTTC.

As regards this clone: Other DNA variants within this sample encode the same CDR3. The rearrangement links TRBV7-9 to TRBJ1-1, with 9 bases identical to TRBD1. Trimming cost V 3 bases and J 3 bases; bases outside gene matches: 2. This CDR3 region has 14 residues. Per the germline V gene, CDR1 is SEHNR and CDR2 is FQNEAQ (reference sequence). For the CDR3, the DNA is TGTGCCAGCAGCTTGGGACAGGGTGACACTGAAGCTTTCTTT. It is translated as CASSLGQGDTEAFF.

The chain joins TRBV11-2 to TRBJ2-1, with D perhaps TRBD2 (6 bases). CDR3 size: 15 residues. V gave up 3 bases and J gave up 2 bases, with 11 bases separating them. Germline V gene lookup returns CDR1 SGHAT and CDR2 FQNNGV. The DNA of the CDR3 is TGTGCCAGCAGCTTGGTTGCGGGACCCTACAATGAGCAGTTCTTC. It is translated as CASSLVAGPYNEQFF. Looking up the rest from reference TRBV11-2 and TRBJ2-1 gives the full variable domain: EAGVAQSPRYKIIEKRQSVAFWCNPISGHATLYWYQQILGQGPKLLIQFQNNGVVDDSQLPKDRFSAERLKGVDSTLKIQPAKLEDSAVYLCASSLVAGPYNEQFFGPGTRLTVL.

The rearrangement joins TRBV6-5 to TRBJ1-6; TRBD1 agrees at 7 bases. Per the germline V gene, CDR1 is MNHEY and CDR2 is SVGAGI. V lost 2 bases and J lost 8; bases outside the gene matches: 9. The CDR3 has 16 residues. In DNA form, the CDR3 reads TGTGCCAGCAGTTACCGCCTAGGCAGGGGGGATTCACCCCTCCACTTT. Translated: CASSYRLGRGDSPLHF.

This rearrangement joins TRBV2 to TRBJ2-1; TRBD2 matches 9 bases. J gave up 6 bases and V 4 bases, and 7 bases lay outside the gene matches. There are 15 residues in the CDR3. Germline assignment: CDR1 SNHLY and CDR2 FYNNEI. CDR3 nucleotide sequence: TGTGCCAGCAGTGTGCGGGGGGGGCCTACCAATGAGCAGTTCTTC. It specifies CASSVRGGPTNEQFF.

V and J are TRBV7-9 and TRBJ2-7; 10 bases fit TRBD1. The germline CDR1 and CDR2 sequences are SEHNR and FQNEAQ (reference sequence). The CDR3 contains 14 residues. V trimming: 5 bases; J trimming: 5 bases; junction bases outside the gene matches: 6. The CDR3 region is CASSLAGTGDEQYV. CDR3 DNA: TGTGCCAGCAGCCTGGCCGGGACAGGGGACGAGCAGTACGTC.

This clone came up once. The chain is built from TRBV6-6 and TRBJ2-1, with D possibly matching TRBD2 (5 bases). This CDR3 region has 13 residues. The germline CDR1 and CDR2 sequences are MNHNY and SVGAGI (reference sequence). V was cut by 7 bases and J by 7 bases, with 14 bases left in between. The CDR3 region is CASTDYSVNEQFF. The CDR3 region has the DNA TGTGCCAGCACCGACTATAGCGTAAATGAGCAGTTCTTC.

This clone is a singleton in its sample. The V gene is TRBV14, the J gene TRBJ2-7; D perhaps matches TRBD2 (5 bases). Trimming took 1 base from V and 1 from J, leaving 8 bases between them. CDR3 length: 14 residues. Germline V gives CDR1 SGHDN, CDR2 FVKESK. The CDR3 bases are TGTGCCAGCAGCCAAGGTAGGAGGTCCTACGAGCAGTACTTC. It specifies CASSQGRRSYEQYF.

The chain carries TRBV5-4 and TRBJ2-7, with TRBD2 matching 9 bases. The length of the CDR3 is 13 residues. Per germline, CDR1 SGHNT and CDR2 YYREEE (reference sequence). V shed 0 bases and J 6 bases; nucleotides not matched to a gene: 1. In nucleotides, the CDR3 is TGTGCCAGCAGCTTGGGGACTAGCGCCGAGCAGTACGTC. Encoded protein: CASSLGTSAEQYV.

The gene calls are TRBV19 and TRBJ1-5; D is perhaps TRBD1 (5 bases). With 3 bases removed from V and 0 bases from J, the gap between germline ends came to 9 bases. The CDR3 has 15 residues. Germline assignment: CDR1 LNHDA and CDR2 SQIVND (reference sequence). The CDR3 sequence is CASSIGGSSNQPQHF. The CDR3 DNA reads TGTGCCAGTAGTATTGGGGGGAGTAGCAATCAGCCCCAGCATTTT.

The chain employs TRBV7-9 and TRBJ2-3; 7 bases line up with TRBD1. This CDR3 region has 15 residues. V lost 0 bases to trimming and J lost 4 bases; unmatched junction nucleotides: 4. Per germline, CDR1 SEHNR and CDR2 FQNEAQ (reference sequence). CDR3 sequence reads: CASSLARGSADTQYF. In DNA form, the CDR3 reads TGTGCCAGCAGCTTAGCCAGGGGGAGCGCAGATACGCAGTATTTT.

CDR3 bases: TGTGCCAGCAGCTTGGATCCCAGGGGTATGCGTGGCTACACCTTC. Its protein product is CASSLDPRGMRGYTF. J is TRBJ1-2 and V is TRBV5-4; D is possibly TRBD1 (6 bases). Germline V CDR1 and CDR2: SGHNT, YYREEE (reference sequence). V was cut by 0 bases and J by 7 bases, with 16 bases left in between. The CDR3 consists of 15 residues. Looking up the rest from reference TRBV5-4 and TRBJ1-2 gives the full variable domain: ETGVTQSPTHLIKTRGQQVTLRCSSQSGHNTVSWYQQALGQGPQFIFQYYREEENGRGNFPPRFSGLQFPNYSSELNVNALELDDSALYLCASSLDPRGMRGYTFGSGTRLTVV.

The gene calls are TRBV11-2 and TRBJ2-7, with a possible D match to TRBD2 (5 bases). The germline V gene encodes CDR1 SGHAT and CDR2 FQNNGV. The CDR3 contains 15 residues. The ends were cut back, 4 bases at V and 5 bases at J, with 18 bases in the middle. Written as DNA, the CDR3 is TGTGCCAGCAGCTCCCTAACGGGGTTGGGTAACGAGCAGTACTTC. It codes for CASSSLTGLGNEQYF.

The CDR3 coding sequence is TGTGCCTCACAGGGCCTTTCGGATACGCAGTATTTT. It is translated as CASQGLSDTQYF. The rearrangement joins TRBV6-6 to TRBJ2-3; maybe TRBD1 (6 bases). V lost 11 bases and J 6 bases, leaving 15 bases between the germline ends. This CDR3 region has 12 residues. Looked up from germline, CDR1 is MNHNY and CDR2 is SVGAGI (reference sequence).

The rearrangement joins TRBV6-1 to TRBJ2-1; the match to TRBD2 covers 10 bases. Germline V CDR1 and CDR2: MNHNS, SASEGT. CDR3 length: 16 residues. V lost 4 bases to trimming and J lost 0 bases; unmatched junction nucleotides: 3. CDR3 amino acids: CASSGPSGGSYNEQFF. The CDR3 DNA sequence: TGTGCCAGCAGTGGACCTAGCGGGGGCTCCTACAATGAGCAGTTCTTC.

The chain couples TRBV5-4 to TRBJ1-1; no definite D call. Trimming cost V 3 bases and J 8 bases, with 14 bases left between them. Germline V gene lookup returns CDR1 SGHNT and CDR2 YYREEE (reference sequence). The CDR3 consists of 13 residues. The CDR3 DNA sequence: TGTGCCAGCAGCTCATCGGGCGAGGGAGAAGCTTTCTTT. Amino acids: CASSSSGEGEAFF.

The chain uses TRBV7-2 and TRBJ2-1; TRBD2 agrees at 12 bases. CDR3 size: 15 residues. The germline gives CDR1 SGHTA, CDR2 FQGNSA. The trim removed 4 bases at V and 6 bases at J, leaving 4 bases unmatched. In DNA, the CDR3 is TGTGCCAGCAGCTCTAGCGGGGGGGCCGGCAATGAGCAGTTCTTC. It specifies CASSSSGGAGNEQFF.

The chain recombines TRBV6-5 with TRBJ1-2; D ambiguous. Trimming pared 0 bases from V and 4 bases from J, leaving 9 bases between. The germline gives CDR1 MNHEY, CDR2 SVGAGI. The CDR3 has 14 residues. The CDR3 sequence is CASSYSPGAYGYTF. The CDR3 region has the DNA TGTGCCAGCAGTTACTCTCCGGGAGCCTATGGCTACACCTTC.